This is a list of T cell receptor beta chains from one sample in a study of Ad26.COV2.S vaccination and SARS-CoV-2 variants. The assay was immunoSEQ multiplex PCR, and TCRdb's table has in-frame clones only and misses some. The sample has 410,000 or so clones; 90% are singletons. The sequences come from peripheral blood, collected in a trial of Ad26.COV2.S vaccine versus placebo. All receptors derive from a person between 18 and 65 years old who received the Ad26.COV2.S COVID-19 vaccine or a placebo. Both conserved end residues are part of each CDR3. Each record gives: D gene, clone size, J gene, V gene, CDR3 protein, CDR3 DNA. A D gene is named only where the DNA matches it firmly. Some rows mark clone size as missing; the rest say once, few, many or name a class of expanded clone.

NA,NA,TRBJ2-7,TRBV4-1,CASSQDRLGWEQYF,TGCGCCAGCAGCCAAGATAGGCTGGGGTGGGAGCAGTACTTC
NA,once,TRBJ1-1,TRBV6-6,CASSQDSLNTEAFF,TGTGCCAGCAGTCAAGACAGCCTGAACACTGAAGCTTTCTTT
NA,NA,TRBJ2-5,TRBV5-4,CASSLGLQETQYF,TGTGCCAGCAGCTTGGGGCTCCAAGAGACCCAGTACTTC
NA,NA,TRBJ2-2,TRBV9,CASSHGQTGELFF,TGTGCCAGCAGTCATGGACAGACCGGGGAGCTGTTTTTT
TRBD2,NA,TRBJ2-7,TRBV27,CASGIAGHYEQYF,TGTGCCAGCGGAATAGCGGGCCACTACGAGCAGTACTTC
TRBD1,NA,TRBJ2-7,TRBV3-1/TRBV3-2,CASSQDLGQDYEQYF,TGTGCCAGCAGCCAAGATCTCGGACAGGATTACGAGCAGTACTTC
NA,NA,TRBJ2-1,TRBV4-3,CASSQEGWASGFGNEQFF,TGCGCCAGCAGCCAAGAAGGATGGGCCTCAGGGTTCGGGAATGAGCAGTTCTTC
NA,NA,TRBJ1-5,TRBV29-1,CSVENQPQHF,TGCAGCGTTGAAAATCAGCCCCAGCATTTT
NA,NA,TRBJ2-1,TRBV5-1,CASSMDSDNEQFF,TGCGCCAGCAGCATGGACAGCGACAATGAGCAGTTCTTC
NA,few,TRBJ1-5,TRBV6-1,CASSETSRPQHF,TGTGCCAGCAGTGAGACCTCCCGGCCCCAGCATTTT
NA,NA,TRBJ2-3,TRBV7-9,CASSLGTDTQYF,TGTGCCAGCAGCTTGGGCACAGATACGCAGTATTTT
TRBD2,once,TRBJ2-1,TRBV3-1/TRBV3-2,CASSPPLAGGNNEQFF,TGTGCCAGCAGTCCACCACTAGCGGGAGGCAACAATGAGCAGTTCTTC
TRBD1,NA,TRBJ2-7,TRBV7-2,CASGTGGSHMSYYEQYF,TGTGCCAGCGGGACAGGGGGTTCTCATATGAGCTACTACGAGCAGTACTTC
NA,NA,TRBJ2-2,TRBV7-3,CASSPDGSNTGELFF,TGTGCCAGCAGCCCGGACGGGTCAAACACCGGGGAGCTGTTTTTT
NA,NA,TRBJ2-1,TRBV12-3/TRBV12-4,CASKNPYNEQFF,TGTGCCAGCAAAAACCCCTACAATGAGCAGTTCTTC
TRBD1,NA,TRBJ2-7,TRBV5-1,CASHPGQGPGEQYF,TGCGCCAGCCACCCGGGACAGGGGCCCGGCGAGCAGTACTTC
TRBD2,NA,TRBJ2-7,TRBV5-4,CASSSIVAGRQEQYF,TGTGCCAGCAGCTCGATCGTAGCGGGACGTCAAGAGCAGTACTTC
TRBD1,NA,TRBJ2-1,TRBV7-2,CASSQRTGVSSYNEQFF,TGTGCCAGCAGCCAACGGACAGGCGTAAGCTCCTACAATGAGCAGTTCTTC
NA,NA,TRBJ2-7,TRBV5-6,CASSLAFDLAKQYTYEQYF,TGTGCCAGCAGCTTGGCCTTCGATCTAGCGAAACAATACACCTACGAGCAGTACTTC
TRBD1,NA,TRBJ2-7,TRBV18,CASSTSTGDEQYF,TGTGCCAGCTCAACGTCGACAGGGGATGAGCAGTACTTC
TRBD1,NA,TRBJ1-2,TRBV10-3,CAISEGQGQGYTF,TGTGCCATCAGTGAGGGACAGGGGCAGGGCTACACCTTC
NA,NA,TRBJ2-5,TRBV18,CASSRNSEQETQYF,TGTGCCAGCTCACGCAACAGCGAGCAAGAGACCCAGTACTTC
TRBD2,NA,TRBJ2-7,TRBV10-2,CASSDSWGLGGYEQYF,TGCGCCAGCAGTGATTCGTGGGGACTAGGAGGCTACGAGCAGTACTTC
TRBD1,NA,TRBJ2-7,TRBV3-1/TRBV3-2,CASSQTGTGNIEQYF,TGTGCCAGCAGCCAAACCGGGACAGGGAATATCGAGCAGTACTTC
TRBD1,NA,TRBJ1-2,TRBV5-4,CASSRTGSHGYTF,TGTGCCAGCAGCCGGACAGGCTCCCATGGCTACACCTTC
TRBD1,NA,TRBJ1-1,TRBV5-1,CASSIGQGYTEAFF,TGCGCCAGCAGCATCGGACAGGGTTACACTGAAGCTTTCTTT
TRBD2,NA,TRBJ2-1,TRBV7-2,CASSLVSGGFDEQFF,TGTGCCAGCAGCTTGGTATCGGGAGGGTTCGATGAGCAGTTCTTC
TRBD2,NA,TRBJ2-7,TRBV7-6,CASSLDVIGTSGRDEQYF,TGTGCCAGCAGCTTAGACGTGATAGGGACTAGCGGGAGAGACGAGCAGTACTTC
TRBD2,NA,TRBJ2-5,TRBV20-1,CSASDREGLQETQYF,TGCAGTGCTAGTGATCGGGAGGGGCTCCAAGAGACCCAGTACTTC
NA,NA,TRBJ1-3,TRBV6-6,CASVESSGNTIYF,TGTGCCAGTGTTGAGAGCTCTGGAAACACCATATATTTT
NA,few,TRBJ1-5,TRBV30,CAWSVRSGFVLNQPQHF,TGTGCCTGGAGTGTACGATCAGGGTTTGTCTTAAATCAGCCCCAGCATTTT
NA,NA,TRBJ1-1,TRBV7-6,CASSLGPMRAVNTEAFF,TGTGCCAGCAGCTTAGGTCCGATGAGGGCGGTGAACACTGAAGCTTTCTTT
NA,NA,TRBJ2-2,TRBV14,CASSQVRGKLFF,TGTGCCAGCAGCCAAGTGCGAGGGAAGCTGTTTTTT
NA,NA,TRBJ2-2,TRBV3-1/TRBV3-2,CASSPTGSNTGELFF,TGTGCCAGCAGCCCTACGGGGTCGAACACCGGGGAGCTGTTTTTT
NA,NA,TRBJ2-7,TRBV6-2/TRBV6-3,CASSHQQGYEQYF,TGTGCCAGCAGCCACCAACAGGGCTACGAGCAGTACTTC
NA,NA,TRBJ2-5,TRBV6-5,CASSYSGPRKTQYF,TGTGCCAGCAGTTACTCGGGGCCGCGGAAGACCCAGTACTTC
TRBD1,NA,TRBJ1-2,TRBV6-2/TRBV6-3,CASSYSRTGYYGYTF,TGTGCCAGCAGTTACTCGCGGACAGGCTACTATGGCTACACCTTC
NA,NA,TRBJ2-3,TRBV30,CAWTVTGILPDTQYF,TGTGCCTGGACGGTTACCGGGATATTACCAGATACGCAGTATTTT
NA,NA,TRBJ1-6,TRBV27,CASSFRGTSPLHF,TGTGCCAGCAGTTTCAGGGGAACGTCACCCCTCCACTTT
TRBD1,NA,TRBJ1-4,TRBV7-9,CASSAATGGLREEKLFF,TGTGCCAGCAGCGCCGCGACAGGGGGCTTACGGGAAGAAAAACTGTTTTTT
TRBD2,once,TRBJ2-1,TRBV7-3,CASSPLGLASYNEQFF,TGTGCCAGCAGCCCACTGGGACTAGCCTCCTACAATGAGCAGTTCTTC
NA,NA,TRBJ2-7,TRBV7-2,CASSLTSGTYEQYF,TGTGCCAGCAGCTTGACAAGCGGTACCTACGAGCAGTACTTC
TRBD1,once,TRBJ2-1,TRBV9,CASSVDLRTGAYNEQFF,TGTGCCAGCAGCGTAGACCTCCGGACAGGGGCTTACAATGAGCAGTTCTTC
TRBD2,once,TRBJ2-3,TRBV6-5,CASSSSTSGTTDTQYF,TGTGCCAGCAGTTCGTCGACTAGCGGTACCACAGATACGCAGTATTTT
TRBD1,NA,TRBJ2-7,TRBV18,CASSPGNRDRGDEQYF,TGTGCCAGCTCACCGGGAAACCGGGACAGGGGTGACGAGCAGTACTTC
NA,NA,TRBJ2-6,TRBV6-6,CASSSGANVLTF,TGTGCCAGCAGTTCTGGGGCCAACGTCCTGACTTTC
TRBD1,NA,TRBJ2-2,TRBV9,CASSAPGDSANTGELFF,TGTGCCAGCAGCGCCCCCGGGGACAGCGCGAACACCGGGGAGCTGTTTTTT
TRBD1,NA,TRBJ2-2,TRBV19,CATRDRTNTGELFF,TGTGCCACCAGGGACAGGACGAACACCGGGGAGCTGTTTTTT
TRBD2,NA,TRBJ2-1,TRBV5-1,CASSMGLAGYNEQFF,TGCGCCAGCAGCATGGGACTAGCGGGATACAATGAGCAGTTCTTC
NA,NA,TRBJ2-1,TRBV4-3,CASSQDASYNEQFF,TGCGCCAGCAGCCAAGATGCCTCTTACAATGAGCAGTTCTTC
NA,NA,TRBJ2-7,TRBV5-1,CASSLAVGINEQYF,TGCGCCAGCAGCTTGGCCGTCGGAATAAACGAGCAGTACTTC